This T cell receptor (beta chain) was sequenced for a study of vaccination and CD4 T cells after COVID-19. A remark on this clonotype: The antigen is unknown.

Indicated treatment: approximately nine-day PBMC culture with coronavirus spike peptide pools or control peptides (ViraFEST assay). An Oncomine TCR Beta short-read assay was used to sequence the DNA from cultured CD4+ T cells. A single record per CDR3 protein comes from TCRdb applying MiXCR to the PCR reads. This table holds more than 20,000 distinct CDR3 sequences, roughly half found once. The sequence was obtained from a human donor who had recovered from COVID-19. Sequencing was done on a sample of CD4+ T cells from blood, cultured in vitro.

CDR3 nucleotides: TGTGCCATCAGAAAGTCCGGACTAGCGGGTAGCTCCTACGAGCAGTACTTC. Its protein product is CAIRKSGLAGSSYEQYF. The chain couples TRBV10-3 to TRBJ2-7; 11 nucleotides align to TRBD2. The CDR3 has 17 residues. Germline CDR1 reads ENHRY; CDR2 reads SYGVKD. The junction had 10 bases not matched to a gene; V was cut back by 6 bases and J by 0 bases.